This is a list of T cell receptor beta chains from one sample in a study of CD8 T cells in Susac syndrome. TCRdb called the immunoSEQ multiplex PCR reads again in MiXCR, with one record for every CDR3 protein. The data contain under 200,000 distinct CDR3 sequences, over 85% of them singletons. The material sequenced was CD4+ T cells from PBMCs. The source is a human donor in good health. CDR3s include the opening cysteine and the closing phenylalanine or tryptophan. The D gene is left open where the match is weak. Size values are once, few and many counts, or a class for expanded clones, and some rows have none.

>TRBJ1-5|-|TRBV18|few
TGTGCCAGCTCAGTGGGGGGAACGGGCAATCAGCCCCAGCATTTT
CASSVGGTGNQPQHF
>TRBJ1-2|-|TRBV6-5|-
TGTGCCAGCAGTTTAGAAGACGGAAGCTATGGCTACACCTTC
CASSLEDGSYGYTF
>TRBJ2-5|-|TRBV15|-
TGTGCCACCAGCAGAGATAAACTAGGAGAGACCCAGTACTTC
CATSRDKLGETQYF
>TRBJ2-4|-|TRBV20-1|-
TGCAGTGCTAGCGGGACTTTGATTCAGTACTTC
CSASGTLIQYF
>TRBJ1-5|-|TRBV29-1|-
TGCAGCGTTCTTACCCTTGGGGGCAATCAGCCCCAGCATTTT
CSVLTLGGNQPQHF
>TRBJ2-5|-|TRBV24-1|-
TGTGCCACCTCGCAGGGAGAGACCCAGTACTTC
CATSQGETQYF
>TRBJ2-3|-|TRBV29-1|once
TGCAGCGTTGAAATGGCAGGGAGGACAGATACGCAGTATTTT
CSVEMAGRTDTQYF
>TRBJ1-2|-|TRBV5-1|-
TGCGCCAGTTATGGAGGGAGTGGCTACACCTTC
CASYGGSGYTF
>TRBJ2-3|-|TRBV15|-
TGTGCCACCAGCAGAGATTCGGCCACAGATACGCAGTATTTT
CATSRDSATDTQYF
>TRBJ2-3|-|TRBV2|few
TGTGCCAGCAGTGAACCTACAGATACGCAGTATTTT
CASSEPTDTQYF
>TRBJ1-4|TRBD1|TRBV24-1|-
TGTGCCACCAGTGACCGAACAGGGGCGGAAAAACTGTTTTTT
CATSDRTGAEKLFF
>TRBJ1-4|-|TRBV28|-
TGTGCCAGCAGTTTATTGGGGGCAACTAATGAAAAACTGTTTTTT
CASSLLGATNEKLFF
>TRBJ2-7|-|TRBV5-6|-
TGTGCCAGCAGCTGGGGGACTCGACCCTACGAGCAGTACTTC
CASSWGTRPYEQYF
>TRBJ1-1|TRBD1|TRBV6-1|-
TGTGCCAGCAGGAGGGGACAGGGGGCTGAGGCTTTCTTT
CASRRGQGAEAFF
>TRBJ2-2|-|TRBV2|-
TGTGCCAGCAGTAGCCGACAGGCGAACACCGGGGAGCTGTTTTTT
CASSSRQANTGELFF
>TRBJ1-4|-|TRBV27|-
TGTGCCAGCAGTTTAACGAACAGAGTCCTCACTAATGAAAAACTGTTTTTT
CASSLTNRVLTNEKLFF
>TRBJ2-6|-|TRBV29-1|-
TGCAGCGTTGAATCGGGCGCTGGGGCCAACGTCCTGACTTTC
CSVESGAGANVLTF